This TCR beta chain originates from a study of response to subunit inactivated influenza vaccine. Study results and limitations: New T cells are recruited in small numbers by each seasonal influenza vaccination, according to the authors' suggestion.

The germline V gene encodes CDR1 MNHEY and CDR2 SMNVEV (reference sequence). Trimming shortened V by 6 bases and J by 8 bases, and 20 bases separated the two germline ends. The CDR3 totals 15 residues. With regard to this clonotype: Its target is not known.

From the RT-PCR reads, TCRdb called clonotypes with MiXCR, one entry per CDR3 protein. This table holds roughly 500,000 distinct CDR3 sequences, 16% found once. The sequence was collected from a man aged 50 to 69 who received an inactivated influenza vaccine. The sequencing here drew on CD4+ T cells sorted from PBMCs, taken less than 25 months after vaccination. The chain is built from TRBV27 and TRBJ2-1; either TRBD1 or TRBD2 may supply D (5 bases each). In nucleotides, the CDR3 is TGTGCCAGCAGATCCTGGGGCCTAGCCGTCGATGAGCAGTTCTTC. This encodes CASRSWGLAVDEQFF.